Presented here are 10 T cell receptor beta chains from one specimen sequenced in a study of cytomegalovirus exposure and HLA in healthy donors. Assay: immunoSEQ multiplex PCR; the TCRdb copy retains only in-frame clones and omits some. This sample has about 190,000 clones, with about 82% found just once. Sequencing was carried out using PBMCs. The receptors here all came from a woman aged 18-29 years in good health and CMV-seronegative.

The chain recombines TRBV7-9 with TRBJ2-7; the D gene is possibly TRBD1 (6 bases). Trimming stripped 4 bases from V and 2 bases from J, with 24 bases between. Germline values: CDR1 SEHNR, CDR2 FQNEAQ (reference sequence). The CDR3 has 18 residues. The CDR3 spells CASSSTVRQARKAYEQYF. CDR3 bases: TGTGCCAGCAGCTCTACCGTCCGACAGGCTAGGAAGGCCTACGAGCAGTACTTC.

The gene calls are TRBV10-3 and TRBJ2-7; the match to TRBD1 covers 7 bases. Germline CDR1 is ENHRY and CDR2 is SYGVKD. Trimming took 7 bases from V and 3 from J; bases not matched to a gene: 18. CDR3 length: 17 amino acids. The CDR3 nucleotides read TGTGCCATCACCTCGACAGGGCTGATGGATGGTGGCTACGAGCAGTACTTC. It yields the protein CAITSTGLMDGGYEQYF.

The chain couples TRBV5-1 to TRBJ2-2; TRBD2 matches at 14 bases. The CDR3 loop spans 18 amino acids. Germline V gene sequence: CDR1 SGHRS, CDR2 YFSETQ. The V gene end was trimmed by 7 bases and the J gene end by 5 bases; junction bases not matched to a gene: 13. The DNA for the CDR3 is TGCGCCAGCTTCCGGGACAGGGGACTAGCGGGAGCAACCGGGGAGCTGTTTTTT. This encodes CASFRDRGLAGATGELFF.

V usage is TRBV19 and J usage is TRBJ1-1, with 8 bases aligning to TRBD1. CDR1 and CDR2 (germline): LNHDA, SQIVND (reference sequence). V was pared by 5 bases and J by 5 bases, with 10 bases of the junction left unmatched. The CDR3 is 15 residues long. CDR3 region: CASSVSGGLGTEAFF. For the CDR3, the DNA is TGTGCCAGTAGTGTATCAGGGGGCTTGGGGACTGAAGCTTTCTTT.

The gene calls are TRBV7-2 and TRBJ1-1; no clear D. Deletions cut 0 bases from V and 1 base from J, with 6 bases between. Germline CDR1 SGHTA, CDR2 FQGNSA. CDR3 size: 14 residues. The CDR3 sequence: CASSLAFGNTEAFF. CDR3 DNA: TGTGCCAGCAGCTTAGCGTTCGGGAACACTGAAGCTTTCTTT. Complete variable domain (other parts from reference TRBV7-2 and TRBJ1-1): GAGVSQSPSNKVTEKGKDVELRCDPISGHTALYWYRQSLGQGLEFLIYFQGNSAPDKSGLPSDRFSAERTGGSVSTLTIQRTQQEDSAVYLCASSLAFGNTEAFFGQGTRLTVV.

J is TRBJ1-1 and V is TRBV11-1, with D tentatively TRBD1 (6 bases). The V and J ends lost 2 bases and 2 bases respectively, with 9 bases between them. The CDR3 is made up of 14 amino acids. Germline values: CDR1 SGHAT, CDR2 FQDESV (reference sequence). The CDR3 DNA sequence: TGTGCCAGCAGCTTACAGGGGCCAAACACTGAAGCTTTCTTT. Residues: CASSLQGPNTEAFF.

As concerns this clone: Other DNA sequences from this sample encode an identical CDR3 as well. CDR3 in DNA: TGTGCCAGCTCTTACAGCACCGGGGAGCTGTTTTTT. Translating it yields CASSYSTGELFF. V gene TRBV27 combines with J gene TRBJ2-2, with D hard to call. CDR1 MNHEY and CDR2 SMNVEV come from the germline V gene (reference sequence). The CDR3 sequence is 12 residues long. Trimming removed 8 bases from V and 4 bases from J, with 8 bases in between.

The CDR3 is CASSLNSYEQYF. For the CDR3, the DNA is TGCGCCAGCAGCTTAAACTCATACGAGCAGTACTTC. The chain joins TRBV5-1 to TRBJ2-7; D is uncertain. This CDR3 comprises 12 residues. The germline V gene encodes CDR1 SGHRS and CDR2 YFSETQ. Deletions cut 2 bases from V and 4 bases from J, with 7 bases between.

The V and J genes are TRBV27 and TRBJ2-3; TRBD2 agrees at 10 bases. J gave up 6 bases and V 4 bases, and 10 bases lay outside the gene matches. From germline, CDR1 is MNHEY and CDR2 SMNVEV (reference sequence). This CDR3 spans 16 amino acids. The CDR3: CASSSSGRLWEDTQYF. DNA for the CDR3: TGTGCCAGCAGTTCTAGCGGGAGACTGTGGGAGGATACGCAGTATTTT.

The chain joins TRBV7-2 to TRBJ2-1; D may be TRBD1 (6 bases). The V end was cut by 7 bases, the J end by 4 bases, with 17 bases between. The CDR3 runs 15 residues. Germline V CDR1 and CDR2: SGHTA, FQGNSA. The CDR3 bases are TGTGCCAGCACCGTCGACAGGCTACCATACAATGAGCAGTTCTTC. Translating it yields CASTVDRLPYNEQFF.